This T cell receptor beta chain is from a study of siplizumab effects on memory and regulatory T cells (dated by TCRdb to about 2019). At the level of the whole study: The study looked at the effect of siplizumab, an anti-CD2 antibody, on alloreactive T-cell subsets in allogeneic mixed lymphocyte reactions made from human PBMCs.

Summary of the overall study and its limitations: For roughly 75-95% of proliferating CD4+ or CD8+ clones, no naive or memory phenotype could be assigned. Whether proliferating Tregs from siplizumab cultures were suppressive was not functionally confirmed. Of the alloreactive CD4+ clones that could be mapped, the Treg-derived share averaged roughly 69% with siplizumab compared with around 25% in control reactions. Siplizumab significantly reduced the cumulative frequency of alloreactive sequences traceable to unstimulated CD4+ memory T cells. Unstimulated naive T cells appeared more diverse than memory T cells, and naive cells seemed to contribute substantially to the alloresponse. Because sequences at frequencies below about 10^-5 were poorly captured, only a minor fraction of alloreactive clones could be mapped back to unstimulated subsets.

Points on this clone: Its recognized antigen is unknown. Base qualities are not provided; no much larger clone lies one nucleotide away.

V is cut by 0 bases and J by 0 bases, and the space between the germline ends is 7 bases. Via the germline V gene, CDR1 is SGHRS and CDR2 YFSETQ. The cysteine opens and the phenylalanine closes a CDR3 of 15 amino acids. Only the CDR3 DNA stays, 45 bases, in frame from base 1. Receptor libraries were prepared by the immunoSEQ multiplex PCR assay. About 10^5 TCR templates per sample were assayed on the deep sequencing platform. Genomic DNA extracted from sorted T cells was the material used for TCRbeta CDR3 sequencing. Concerning the study's data processing: The R programming language was used for the clonal analysis of the TCRbeta CDR3 data. Comparing unstimulated samples against CFSE-low samples taken after the reaction was how alloreactive CD4+ and CD8+ clones were defined. Regulatory or non-regulatory origin of alloreactive CD4+ clones was assigned by matching sequences to the sorted unstimulated Treg and non-Treg repertoires. TCRdb retrieved this table from immuneACCESS and kept in-frame rearrangements only. Not all clones are present; in checked studies, unresolved V genes account for under half, and no reason is known for the remainder. V and J calls and clone size are as listed in that table; D and trimming were resolved from the DNA. Across this sample there are around 100,000 clones, with around 90% seen only once. The ten most abundant clones make up around 0.15% of the sample.

Sorted unstimulated T cells, along with proliferating T cells recovered from mixed lymphocyte reactions, underwent TCRbeta CDR3 sequencing. Fresh whole blood from roughly 10 HLA-typed healthy donors was used to isolate PBMCs. The chain is encoded by TRBV5-1 joined to TRBJ1-5; the D gene cannot be named for sure. The receptor comes from a human donor in good health. Sequencing input: CD4+ T cells sorted from blood. In nucleotides, the sequence is TGCGCCAGCAGCTTGGCCGGAGATAGCAATCAGCCCCAGCATTTT. Its coded protein is CASSLAGDSNQPQHF.